The 5 T cell receptor beta chains below all came from one sample that was sequenced in a study of human T cells and chemical hapten exposure. Time point described: patch test 2, 6 weeks after DPC sensitization. The treatment: therapeutic diphenylcyclopropenone sensitization with weekly scalp DPC. TCRdb passed the RACE reads through MiXCR, listing each CDR3 protein once. The table shows approximately 80,000 distinct CDR3 sequences, with roughly 10% occurring only once. The material was whole blood, obtained in connection with sensitization to the hapten diphenylcyclopropenone (DPC). The receptors originated from a woman in her thirties with alopecia areata. Some clones in this sample may be carry-over from other donors' samples.

This chain uses TRBV5-6 with TRBJ2-1; D call uncertain. V gave up 7 bases and J gave up 4 bases, with 12 bases separating them. The germline V gene has CDR1 SGHDT and CDR2 YYEEEE. The CDR3 runs 13 residues. The CDR3 DNA reads TGTGCCAGCCAGGTTCTGGATTACAATGAGCAGTTCTTC. It yields the protein CASQVLDYNEQFF.

This clonotype showed up just a few times. The J gene is TRBJ2-2, the V gene TRBV9; 7 nucleotides align to TRBD1. The germline V gene encodes CDR1 SGDLS and CDR2 YYNGEE. The V and J ends lost 0 bases and 2 bases, in that order; junction bases with no gene match: 1. The CDR3 is made up of 15 amino acids. CDR3 bases: TGTGCCAGCAGCGTAGGAGGGGGCAACACCGGGGAGCTGTTTTTT. It encodes CASSVGGGNTGELFF.

This clonotype was detected many times. The CDR3 DNA sequence: TGTGCCAGCAGACCCCCGGACGGAGCCGGCGAAGCTTTCTTT. Translation gives CASRPPDGAGEAFF. The J gene is TRBJ1-1, the V gene TRBV28; D not certain. Germline CDR1 and CDR2: MDHEN and SYDVKM. V lost 6 bases and J lost 8, with 19 bases in between. This CDR3 has 14 amino acids.

The chain is built from TRBV12-3 or TRBV12-4 and TRBJ1-5; TRBD1 is a possible D gene (5 bases). The CDR3 spans 16 residues. V shed 3 bases and J shed 3 bases, with 15 bases lying between them. The CDR3 bases are TGTGCCAGCAGTTTTTTTGAGGGGAGTATCAATCAGCCCCAGCATTTT. Protein sequence: CASSFFEGSINQPQHF.

This chain connects TRBV7-2 to TRBJ1-1; no reliable D call. CDR1 and CDR2 (germline): SGHTA, FQGNSA. V was cut by 4 bases and J by 4 bases, with 10 bases left in between. The CDR3 has 13 residues. This CDR3 reads CASSSPGSTEAFF. The DNA of the CDR3 is TGTGCCAGCAGCTCCCCGGGGAGCACTGAAGCTTTCTTT.